This TCR beta chain was sequenced during a study of blood T cell repertoires in COVID-19. What the recovered Cohort 3 donors had was two negative PCRs, clearance, or symptom resolution. The CDR3 runs to 17 residues. With 1 base clipped from V and 6 bases from J, the junction kept 9 bases outside the gene matches. The germline CDR1 and CDR2 sequences are KGHSH and LQKENI. Repertoires were generated with immunoSEQ multiplex PCR, while TCRdb's copy carries only in-frame clones and drops some. This table has roughly 380,000 clones, roughly nine tenths appearing once. The receptor's source is a woman aged 25 to 39 who had recovered from COVID-19. Sequencing was performed on PBMCs or T cells enriched from blood (not recorded which). The genes are TRBV18 and TRBJ2-1, with TRBD2 matching 10 bases. The CDR3 region is CASSPRLIAGGGNEQFF. The DNA for the CDR3 is TGTGCCAGCTCACCACGCCTGATAGCGGGAGGTGGCAATGAGCAGTTCTTC.